The clone carrying this T cell receptor (beta chain) has more than one count but fewer than ten. This record comes from a study of identifying expanded T cells in peripheral blood. No infections or other immune events were documented during collection. The protocol was immunoSEQ multiplex PCR, while the TCRdb copy is restricted to in-frame clones and leaves out a portion. The sample shows about 94,000 clones, roughly 90% of them seen only once. Sequencing used blood. This clonotype was obtained from a person aged 18 to 75 in good health.

The CDR3 protein is CASSLLQANSPLHF. DNA of the CDR3: TGCGCCAGCAGCTTGTTACAGGCGAATTCACCCCTCCACTTT. The gene calls are TRBV5-1 and TRBJ1-6; TRBD1 might be the D (5 bases). The CDR3 has 14 amino acids. V lost 1 base, J lost 7 bases, and 9 bases lay in between. Germline V gene data show CDR1 as SGHRS and CDR2 as YFSETQ.